Only a few counts were recorded for the clone carrying this T cell receptor (beta chain). The antigen is not known. A single heparinised blood sample, averaging approximately 0.12 L, was obtained per donor. Populations isolated by sorting all had purity greater than 95%. This entry belongs to a study of beta chain features in type 1 diabetes. Across the study: Sorted cells from all samples, numbering about 98 million, were examined. The study, taken as a whole, reports: In all four CD4+ subsets, TCRB CDR3 length was significantly, moderately reduced in type 1 diabetes. It was among patients, rather than healthy donors, that naive, central memory and Treg TCRB repertoires appeared more similar.

CDR3 size: 14 residues. CDR1 and CDR2 (germline): MDHEN, SYDVKM. V lost 3 bases and J lost 8, with 14 bases in between. Every bit of the isolated RNA underwent reverse transcription, so sequencing read expressed TCRB transcripts. Sequenced by immunoSEQ multiplex PCR; TCRdb stores in-frame clones only, minus some. This table holds under 200,000 clones, 6.5% to 10% found once. The receptor was derived from a woman between 18 and 29 years old with type 1 diabetes. The sample was central memory CD4+ T cells from blood. The V and J genes are TRBV28 and TRBJ2-1; D might be TRBD2 (7 bases). In DNA form, the CDR3 reads TGTGCCAGCAGTTTGGGGGGGCACTTCGATGAGCAGTTCTTC. Its protein is CASSLGGHFDEQFF.